The clone carrying this TCR beta chain came up many times. What it recognizes is unknown. The data belong to a study of Graves' ophthalmopathy and Graves' hyperthyroidism. Study-wide points: In separating ophthalmopathy from stable hyperthyroidism, a 13-signature model achieved 85% to 90% sensitivity and 65% to 84% specificity. The model's prediction of ophthalmopathy progression had about 70% sensitivity and 72% to 80% specificity.

The sequenced template was RNA, covering the TCR beta CDR3 region. Following a first-round RT-PCR that used HTBI primers, a second-round multiplex PCR was carried out. TCRdb itself ran the multiplex PCR reads through MiXCR, one entry per CDR3 protein. Seen here are about 1.2 million distinct CDR3 sequences, approximately 35% observed once, and the top ten hold 11%. CDR3 length: 14 amino acids. Losses at the gene ends were 1 base for V and 3 bases for J; bases not matched to a gene: 3. The germline gives CDR1 DFQATT, CDR2 SNEGSKA (reference sequence). Diagnoses were established from clinical symptoms, serum thyroxine, TRAb, thyroid ultrasound and orbital computed tomography.

V and J are TRBV20-1 and TRBJ1-1; 9 bases map to TRBD1. The sample was peripheral blood or thyroid tissue (not recorded which). This TCR came from an adult man with Graves' hyperthyroidism. The CDR3 bases are TGCAGTGCTAGAGTAACAGGGGGCCACACTGAAGCTTTCTTT. It encodes CSARVTGGHTEAFF.